This TCR beta chain was found in a study of response to subunit inactivated influenza vaccine (dated by TCRdb to the late 2010s). For the wider study: Deep quantitative T cell receptor repertoire profiling was used in the study to track responses to a trivalent subunit inactivated influenza vaccine.

CDR1 MNHEY and CDR2 SVGEGT were looked up in the germline V gene. The CDR3 contains 17 residues, cysteine and phenylalanine counted. Left in the record is the CDR3 DNA by itself, 51 bases read in frame from the first base. V is cut back by 3 bases and J by 6 bases, with 16 bases in the junction unmatched. The investigation overall reported the following: The authors suggested that each seasonal influenza vaccination may recruit only a limited number of new T cells.

This clonotype has just a few counts. Its antigen is currently not known. No per-base quality is available; no much larger clone lies one base away. Library method: RT-PCR. Sequencing used an Illumina HiSeq 2500. The public sequencing data were trimmed at Q25 with fastp and processed into clonotypes with MiXCR by TCRdb, which kept only in-frame beta chains. One record per CDR3 amino acid sequence lists the most common genes and DNA. The sample table holds 700,000 to 800,000 distinct CDR3 sequences, of which approximately 18% were seen once. The top ten clones comprise approximately 10% of the sample. The chain is made from TRBV6-2 or TRBV6-3 and TRBJ2-7, with TRBD1 matching 8 junction bases. This TCR was sampled from a man in his forties or fifties who received an inactivated influenza vaccine. Donor details come from another sample of the same person, matched by shared clones. Sequences were derived from PBMCs from blood, sampled around 5 days after vaccination. The CDR3 is CASSYFPGGDGVPEQYF. The nucleotide sequence is TGTGCCAGCAGTTATTTCCCAGGGGGCGATGGAGTCCCCGAGCAGTACTTC.